The TCR beta chain described here comes from a study of blood T cell repertoires in COVID-19 (dated by TCRdb to the early 2020s). Context from the whole study: The collaborator samples originated in the United States, Italy and Spain and spanned the acute and convalescent phases of COVID-19. Samples were obtained from the ongoing ImmuneRACE study (first 160 participants) and from some 1,300 subjects provided by 6 global collaborators. The repertoires were released in a freely available public database meant as a resource for research on the immune response to SARS-CoV-2. Sample metadata almost always included a de-identified subject ID, COVID-19 status, age in years and sex. Deeply sampled blood TCRbeta repertoires from subjects exposed to, actively infected with, or recovered from COVID-19 were included in the dataset. Where available, HLA class I and class II types were obtained from metadata supplied by the sample provider rather than from assay-based typing. The prospective study material was composed of cDNA or gDNA derived from T cells, B-cell-depleted T cells, or PBMCs. Paper-wide results and their limitations: How much clinical and demographic metadata was included differed by source and by participant, and the metadata was provided uncurated.

The collaborating institutions used their own protocols to collect whole blood in K2EDTA tubes. For TCRbeta analysis, collaborator samples were shipped as frozen whole blood, as isolated PBMCs, or as DNA extracted from either sample type. From the cysteine through the phenylalanine, the CDR3 covers 17 amino acids. Only CDR3 DNA remains: 51 bases, in frame from the first base. Clipping removes 4 bases from V and 0 bases from J, with 9 as the unmatched junction base count. Per the germline V gene (reference sequence), LGHDT is the CDR1 and YNNKEL is the CDR2. Worth noting for this clone: What antigen it recognizes has not been identified. Nothing much larger sits one base from this clone, and base qualities are not available.

TCRbeta CDR3 regions were amplified from genomic DNA using the immunoSEQ Assay, a bias-controlled multiplex PCR. Concerning the study's data processing: Within the assay, amplification of reference gene primers was used to estimate how many nucleated cells each sample contained. To quantify the absolute abundance of each unique TCRbeta CDR3 rearrangement, sequence reads were collapsed and filtered. For each sample, productive Simpson clonality was calculated by taking the square root of Simpson's diversity index across productive rearrangements. Held by TCRdb, this immuneACCESS table contains in-frame sequences only and omits some clones. Under half of the omission traces to an unresolved V gene where checked; the cause of the rest is unknown. V, J and clone size derive from that table, while D and trimming were established from the DNA sequence. This sample has over 85,000 clones in its table, and around 87% of those were observed once. The ten largest make up 4.5% to 6% of the sample.

The sequence links TRBV3-1 (or the pseudogene TRBV3-2) to TRBJ2-3; 8 bases in the junction line up with TRBD2. This TCR derives from a woman of 80 years or more with acute or convalescent COVID-19. The sample comprised peripheral blood. The CDR3 has the sequence CASSLTRLATSTDTQYF. The DNA reads as follows: TGTGCCAGCAGCCTCACCAGACTAGCGACTAGCACAGATACGCAGTATTTT.